Below are 32 T cell receptor beta chains sequenced from a single sample in a study of T cells in Graves' hyperthyroidism and ophthalmopathy. The CDR3 regions of TCR beta were amplified from RNA transcripts. The TCR CDR3 was amplified in a first-round RT-PCR using the HTBI primer set. TCRdb recomputed calls from the multiplex PCR reads with MiXCR, one row per CDR3 protein. The data contain about 380,000 distinct CDR3 sequences, approximately 17% of them singletons. Sequencing was performed on blood. The receptors stem from a man between 18 and 35 years old with Graves' ophthalmopathy.

At least ten counts were recorded for this clonotype. The rearrangement joins TRBV2 to TRBJ2-1; 12 bases fit TRBD2. V gave up 8 bases and J gave up 6 bases; unmatched junction bases: 5. Germline assignment: CDR1 SNHLY and CDR2 FYNNEI. This CDR3 is 14 amino acids long. CDR3 sequence reads: CASLGLAGPNEQFF. In DNA, the CDR3 is TGTGCCAGCCTAGGACTAGCGGGACCCAATGAGCAGTTCTTC.

This clonotype was seen just once. This chain joins TRBV18 and TRBJ1-2; D is unclear. V was clipped by 3 bases and J by 3 bases, with 11 bases between them. The CDR3 length is 14 residues. Germline CDR1 is KGHSH and CDR2 is LQKENI. The CDR3 DNA sequence: TGTGCCAGCTCACCCGGGTCGCGGGACTATGGCTACACCTTC. Amino acid sequence: CASSPGSRDYGYTF.

CDR3 DNA sequence: TGTGCCAGCAGCTCGATAAATAGTAGCGATTACAATGAGCAGTTCTTC. This gives the protein CASSSINSSDYNEQFF. The chain recombines TRBV2 with TRBJ2-1; D might be TRBD2 (5 bases). CDR3 length: 16 amino acids. The V gene's germline CDR1 is SNHLY and CDR2 FYNNEI. Trimming took off 6 bases at V and 4 bases at J, with 19 bases between the two ends.

The gene calls are TRBV24-1 and TRBJ2-3; D is unresolved. Trimming removed 4 bases from V and 6 bases from J, with 10 bases in between. The CDR3 runs 13 residues. Germline assignment: CDR1 KGHDR and CDR2 SFDVKD. CDR3 protein: CATSETNQDTQYF. The CDR3 nucleotides read TGTGCCACCAGTGAGACGAACCAGGATACGCAGTATTTT.

This clonotype has just a few counts. The chain carries TRBV9 and TRBJ2-1; TRBD2 agrees at 10 bases. The V gene's germline CDR1 is SGDLS and CDR2 YYNGEE. V lost 0 bases and J lost 0; bases outside the gene matches: 9. The CDR3 extends over 19 amino acids. The DNA of the CDR3 is TGTGCCAGCAGCGTAGGGGCTAGCGGGGGCCTGAGCTCCTACAATGAGCAGTTCTTC. Translating it yields CASSVGASGGLSSYNEQFF.

The sample holds many counts of this clonotype. This chain joins TRBV9 and TRBJ1-1; D is perhaps TRBD1 (5 bases). V lost 4 bases and J 1 base, leaving 26 bases between the germline ends. CDR1 and CDR2 from the germline V gene are SGDLS and YYNGEE. CDR3 length equals 19 residues. In DNA form, the CDR3 reads TGTGCCAGCAGCCACTTGGAAGTAGTGGGTGGTGGGGGGAACACTGAAGCTTTCTTT. As protein: CASSHLEVVGGGGNTEAFF.

J is TRBJ1-6 and V is TRBV9, with 7 nucleotides matching TRBD1. The junction had 8 bases not matched to a gene; V was cut back by 3 bases and J by 8 bases. CDR1 and CDR2 from the germline V gene are SGDLS and YYNGEE. This CDR3 is 15 amino acids long. CDR3 protein: CASSAPGTDYSPLHF. The CDR3 DNA follows: TGTGCCAGCAGCGCTCCCGGGACAGACTATTCACCCCTCCACTTT.

This clonotype has ten or more counts. The rearrangement links TRBV2 to TRBJ1-6; 9 positions agree with TRBD1. This CDR3 is built from 14 residues. Germline CDR1 reads SNHLY; CDR2 reads FYNNEI. Trimming cost V 6 bases and J 6 bases; bases outside gene matches: 3. CDR3 sequence: CASSRDRANSPLHF. CDR3 bases: TGTGCCAGCAGCAGGGACAGGGCTAATTCACCCCTCCACTTT.

Only a few counts were recorded for this clonotype. The chain combines TRBV29-1 with TRBJ2-3, with 7 bases fitting TRBD2. J lost 5 bases, V lost 0 bases, and 5 bases had no gene match. The CDR3 has 14 amino acids. In germline, CDR1 is SQVTM, CDR2 ANQGSEA. For the CDR3, the DNA is TGCAGCGTTGAAGACCAGGGAGGGATAGATACGCAGTATTTT. It is translated as CSVEDQGGIDTQYF.

This clonotype came up many times. This chain connects TRBV20-1 to TRBJ2-3, with D perhaps matching TRBD1 (6 bases). The CDR3 spans 11 residues. Trimming stripped 6 bases from V and 5 bases from J, with 9 bases between. The V gene's germline CDR1 is DFQATT and CDR2 SNEGSKA (reference sequence). The CDR3 sequence is CSAPRGDTQYF. The CDR3 bases are TGCAGTGCCCCCAGGGGAGATACGCAGTATTTT.

V usage is TRBV24-1 and J usage is TRBJ2-2, with TRBD1 matching 10 bases. Germline CDR1 is KGHDR and CDR2 is SFDVKD. V dropped 3 bases and J dropped 7; count of bases not matched to a gene: 7. The CDR3 has 16 amino acids. The CDR3 nucleotides are TGTGCCACCAGTGATCCGGGGACAGGGGTCGACGGGGAGCTGTTTTTT. It translates to CATSDPGTGVDGELFF.

In this sample, this clonotype turned up many times. The chain is built from TRBV7-3 and TRBJ2-1; D possibly uses TRBD1 or TRBD2 (6 bases each). The CDR3 has 14 amino acids. V lost 2 bases and J lost 8, with 13 bases in between. CDR1 and CDR2 (germline): SGHTA, FQGTGA. DNA for the CDR3: TGTGCCAGCAGCTTATCCGGGGGCAGGGATGAGCAGTTCTTC. It translates to CASSLSGGRDEQFF.

The table lists this clonotype with a few counts. This CDR3 is CASSISVNTEAFF. The CDR3 coding sequence is TGTGCCAGTAGTATCTCCGTGAACACTGAAGCTTTCTTT. The J gene is TRBJ1-1, the V gene TRBV19; D is unclear. The V gene lost 3 bases and the J gene lost 0 bases, with 5 bases spanning the gap. This CDR3 is 13 amino acids long. In germline, CDR1 is LNHDA, CDR2 SQIVND (reference sequence).

Turning to this clonotype: At one end the junction does not follow the germline gene, possibly because of a read error. V usage is TRBV7-7 and J usage is TRBJ2-1, with a weak D call TRBD1 (5 bases). Germline V gene data show CDR1 as SSHAT and CDR2 as FNYEAQ (reference sequence). The CDR3 spans 13 residues. The CDR3 sequence is CASSLWGNNEQFF. The CDR3 DNA is TGTGCTAGCAGCTTGTGGGGCAACAATGAGCAGTTCTTC.

With respect to this clonotype: A much more abundant neighbour one base away suggests this may be a read error. The rearrangement uses TRBV12-3 or TRBV12-4 and TRBJ1-4, with 8 positions matching TRBD1. The CDR3 spans 13 residues. The V segment lost 7 bases and the J segment 7 bases; nucleotides outside the gene matches: 5. This CDR3 reads CASTRTGSEKLFF. DNA for the CDR3: TGTGCCAGCACCAGGACAGGGAGTGAAAAACTGTTTTTT.

This rearrangement joins TRBV2 to TRBJ2-7, with 9 bases aligning to TRBD1. Looked up from germline, CDR1 is SNHLY and CDR2 is FYNNEI. After removal of 4 bases from V and 1 base from J, the junction contained 5 bases not matched to a gene. CDR3 size: 15 residues. The CDR3 DNA reads as TGTGCCAGCAGTGTAATGGGGACAGGGTCCTACGAGCAGTACTTC. It encodes CASSVMGTGSYEQYF.

This clonotype was seen at least ten times. The chain couples TRBV6-1 to TRBJ1-1; possible D gene TRBD1, 5 bases. CDR1 is MNHNS, CDR2 SASEGT, per germline. Trimming pared 5 bases from V and 1 base from J, leaving 11 bases between. This CDR3 is 14 amino acids long. The CDR3 reads CASSRSGTNTEAFF. In nucleotides, the CDR3 is TGTGCCAGCAGTAGATCCGGGACGAACACTGAAGCTTTCTTT.

This clonotype occurred many times. V gene TRBV5-1 combines with J gene TRBJ1-1; D possibly corresponds to TRBD1 (5 bases). This CDR3 region has 15 residues. V lost 2 bases, J lost 3 bases, and 14 bases lay in between. Germline lookup yields CDR1 SGHRS and CDR2 YFSETQ. The CDR3 DNA reads TGCGCCAGCAGCTTTACTGGGACTGTTGACACTGAAGCTTTCTTT. Translated, it gives CASSFTGTVDTEAFF. Filled out from reference TRBV5-1 and TRBJ1-1, the complete variable domain reads KAGVTQTPRYLIKTRGQQVTLSCSPISGHRSVSWYQQTPGQGLQFLFEYFSETQRNKGNFPGRFSGRQFSNSRSEMNVSTLELGDSALYLCASSFTGTVDTEAFFGQGTRLTVV.

Points on this clonotype: This may stem from a read error, because a much larger clone lies one nucleotide away. This chain joins TRBV12-3 or TRBV12-4 and TRBJ2-3; TRBD2 matches 8 bases. The CDR3 length is 15 residues. CDR3: CVSVGIAGRTDTQYF. The CDR3 bases are TGTGTCAGCGTAGGGATAGCGGGGCGCACAGATACGCAGTATTTT.

This clonotype was recorded at least ten times. V and J are TRBV12-3 or TRBV12-4 and TRBJ2-5; 9 nucleotides line up with TRBD1. V gave up 7 bases and J gave up 4 bases; unmatched junction bases: 4. CDR3 length: 13 residues. CDR3 sequence reads: CASTPGQGETQYF. CDR3 sequence (DNA): TGTGCCAGCACCCCGGGACAGGGAGAGACCCAGTACTTC.

The rearrangement links TRBV20-1 to TRBJ2-1; 15 bases map to TRBD2. The CDR3 consists of 14 residues. V lost 6 bases to trimming and J lost 9 bases; unmatched junction nucleotides: 6. Per the germline V gene, CDR1 is DFQATT and CDR2 is SNEGSKA (reference sequence). For the CDR3, the DNA is TGCAGTGCCGGGACTAGCGGGGGGCGGGGTGAGCAGTTCTTC. Amino acids: CSAGTSGGRGEQFF.

The J gene is TRBJ1-1, the V gene TRBV19, with a possible D match to TRBD1 (5 bases). The germline CDR1 and CDR2 sequences are LNHDA and SQIVND (reference sequence). V was trimmed by 5 bases and J by 7 bases, leaving 14 bases between them. The CDR3 sequence is 13 residues long. The CDR3 coding sequence is TGTGCCAGTAGTTGGGGCCAAGGGATTGAAGCTTTCTTT. As protein: CASSWGQGIEAFF.

The sample holds many counts of this clonotype. The chain links TRBV7-9 to TRBJ1-3, with a possible D match to TRBD1 (6 bases). The CDR3 length is 14 residues. The V and J ends lost 5 bases and 0 bases respectively, with 8 bases between them. Germline values: CDR1 SEHNR, CDR2 FQNEAQ (reference sequence). The CDR3 reads CASSLDSSGNTIYF. The CDR3 DNA is TGTGCCAGCAGCCTGGACAGCTCTGGAAACACCATATATTTT.

This clonotype turned up a few times. J is TRBJ1-1 and V is TRBV28; 7 bases map to TRBD1. Germline V gives CDR1 MDHEN, CDR2 SYDVKM. The trim removed 10 bases at V and 1 base at J, leaving 3 bases unmatched. The CDR3 is made up of 12 amino acids. In DNA, the CDR3 is TGTGCCATGGGACAGCGGAACACTGAAGCTTTCTTT. Translating it yields CAMGQRNTEAFF.

This clonotype has ten or more counts. The J gene is TRBJ1-1, the V gene TRBV5-1, with D hard to call. The CDR3 consists of 14 residues. The germline gives CDR1 SGHRS, CDR2 YFSETQ. Trimming stripped 1 base from V and 5 bases from J, with 12 bases between. Here the CDR3 reads CASSLLLSGTEAFF. In DNA form, the CDR3 reads TGCGCCAGCAGCTTGTTACTAAGCGGGACTGAAGCTTTCTTT. Using reference TRBV5-1 and TRBJ1-1 for the parts outside the CDR3, the full variable domain is KAGVTQTPRYLIKTRGQQVTLSCSPISGHRSVSWYQQTPGQGLQFLFEYFSETQRNKGNFPGRFSGRQFSNSRSEMNVSTLELGDSALYLCASSLLLSGTEAFFGQGTRLTVV.

This clonotype was recorded many times. CDR3 coding DNA: TGTGCCAGCAGTTTAGAAGCAGGGGGCTTTACTGAAGCTTTCTTT. This sequence encodes CASSLEAGGFTEAFF. J is TRBJ1-1 and V is TRBV12-3 or TRBV12-4; TRBD1 aligns across 8 bases. CDR3 size: 15 residues. V shed 1 base and J 5 bases; nucleotides not matched to a gene: 6.

This clonotype was detected ten times or more. CDR3 region: CASSPEGETQYF. Written as DNA, the CDR3 is TGTGCCAGCAGCCCAGAAGGAGAGACCCAGTACTTC. The V and J genes are TRBV6-1 and TRBJ2-5, with D hard to call. The CDR3 runs 12 residues. Trimming removed 6 bases from V and 4 bases from J, with 9 bases in between. Germline values: CDR1 MNHNS, CDR2 SASEGT.

This clonotype was counted many times. This sequence joins TRBV18 and TRBJ2-1; D may be TRBD1 (5 bases). The CDR3 has 13 amino acids. V lost 2 bases, J lost 7 bases, and 9 bases lay in between. The V gene's germline CDR1 is KGHSH and CDR2 LQKENI. CDR3 sequence reads: CASSPGQGNEQFF. CDR3 bases: TGTGCCAGCTCACCAGGGCAGGGTAATGAGCAGTTCTTC.

This clonotype was counted ten times or more. The chain links TRBV5-1 to TRBJ2-1, with 7 nucleotides matching TRBD1. CDR3 length: 17 residues. Trimming cost V 6 bases and J 0 bases; bases outside gene matches: 12. From germline, CDR1 is SGHRS and CDR2 YFSETQ. This chain's CDR3 is CASKGAWDIRSYNEQFF. The CDR3, as DNA: TGCGCCAGCAAGGGGGCCTGGGACATCCGCTCCTACAATGAGCAGTTCTTC.

The chain couples TRBV11-3 to TRBJ2-3; TRBD1 is a possible D gene (6 bases). The ends were cut back, 3 bases at V and 3 bases at J, with 13 bases in the middle. This CDR3 comprises 15 residues. Germline CDR1 and CDR2: SGHNT and YENEEA. The CDR3 here is CASSFTGSDTDTQYF. CDR3 sequence (DNA): TGTGCCAGCAGCTTTACAGGGTCGGATACAGATACGCAGTATTTT.

There are a few counts of this clonotype. This chain links TRBV4-1 with TRBJ2-7; D may be TRBD2 (5 bases). The CDR3 loop spans 14 amino acids. The germline CDR1 and CDR2 sequences are MGHRA and YSYEKL. V lost 5 bases and J lost 2, with 13 bases in between. The CDR3 loop reads CASSSTVGTYEQYF. CDR3 nucleotide sequence: TGCGCCAGCAGCTCCACCGTCGGGACCTACGAGCAGTACTTC.

This clonotype was recorded at least ten times. A junction end diverges from the germline sequence, so it may reflect a read error. This sequence joins TRBV7-3 and TRBJ1-6; no clear D gene. There are 14 residues in the CDR3. Germline V gene data show CDR1 as SGHTA and CDR2 as FQGTGA. For the CDR3, the DNA is TGCGCCAGCAGCTTGAGCTCCTATAATTCACCCCTCCACTTT. Its translation: CASSLSSYNSPLHF.